These 12 T cell receptor beta chains share one sample of origin, sequenced in a study of T cell responses to AZD1222 COVID-19 vaccine. The assay was immunoSEQ multiplex PCR, and TCRdb's table has in-frame clones only and misses some. The data hold 160,000 or so clones, with more than 85% observed a single time. The source was peripheral blood, collected 28 days after the second AZD1222 dose. These receptor sequences come from an adult who received the AZD1222 COVID-19 vaccine.

The chain recombines TRBV7-2 with TRBJ1-4; 8 bases are a match to TRBD1. V lost 5 bases to trimming and J lost 7 bases; unmatched junction nucleotides: 9. The CDR3 has 15 amino acids. CDR1 and CDR2 (germline): SGHTA, FQGNSA. The CDR3 region has the DNA TGTGCCAGCAGCCCGAGGACAGGGCTGATTGAAAAACTGTTTTTT. This sequence encodes CASSPRTGLIEKLFF.

CDR3 in amino acids: CASSRPGPSAAFF. The CDR3 coding sequence is TGTGCCAGCAGCCGACCAGGACCCTCTGCAGCTTTCTTT. V is TRBV4-2 and J is TRBJ1-1; D is ambiguous. Germline-derived CDR1 and CDR2 are LGHNA and YNFKEQ. The CDR3 runs to 13 residues. Trimming removed 4 bases from V and 10 bases from J, with 16 bases in between.

V gene TRBV5-1 combines with J gene TRBJ2-1; 7 bases agree with TRBD2. The CDR3 loop spans 16 amino acids. Trimming removed 0 bases from V and 4 bases from J; junction bases left unmatched: 7. CDR1 SGHRS and CDR2 YFSETQ come from the germline V gene. The CDR3 sequence is CASSLAGEGPYNEQFF. The CDR3 DNA reads TGCGCCAGCAGCTTGGCTGGGGAGGGCCCATACAATGAGCAGTTCTTC. Using reference TRBV5-1 and TRBJ2-1 for the parts outside the CDR3, the full variable domain is KAGVTQTPRYLIKTRGQQVTLSCSPISGHRSVSWYQQTPGQGLQFLFEYFSETQRNKGNFPGRFSGRQFSNSRSEMNVSTLELGDSALYLCASSLAGEGPYNEQFFGPGTRLTVL.

The V and J genes are TRBV30 and TRBJ1-2; 8 bases fit TRBD1. The V gene's germline CDR1 is GTSNPN and CDR2 SVGIG (reference sequence). Trimming removed 4 bases from V and 5 bases from J; junction bases left unmatched: 12. The CDR3 runs to 15 residues. The CDR3 coding sequence is TGTGCCTGGACCACCCTAGGACAGGGAAGGTATGGCTACACCTTC. Its protein product is CAWTTLGQGRYGYTF. The complete variable domain, with remaining parts taken from reference TRBV30 and TRBJ1-2, reads SQTIHQWPATLVQPVGSPLSLECTVEGTSNPNLYWYRQAAGRGLQLLFYSVGIGQISSEVPQNLSASRPQDRQFILSSKKLLLSDSGFYLCAWTTLGQGRYGYTFGSGTRLTVV.

This chain links TRBV10-2 with TRBJ1-6; no clear D. With 2 bases removed from V and 7 bases from J, the gap between germline ends came to 6 bases. This CDR3 has 13 amino acids. Per the germline V gene, CDR1 is WSHSY and CDR2 is SAAADI. CDR3 protein: CASSELLNSPLHF. The CDR3 coding sequence is TGCGCCAGCAGTGAGCTGTTAAATTCACCCCTCCACTTT.

This clone was recorded once. The gene calls are TRBV2 and TRBJ1-2; D call uncertain. The CDR3 spans 13 residues. Looked up from germline, CDR1 is SNHLY and CDR2 is FYNNEI. Trimming cost V 6 bases and J 8 bases, with 16 bases left between them. CDR3 DNA sequence: TGTGCCAGCAGCCCGCGACCCGGAGAGGGCTACACCTTC. Translating it yields CASSPRPGEGYTF.

The J gene is TRBJ1-1, the V gene TRBV5-1; D not certain. CDR1 is SGHRS and CDR2 is YFSETQ in the germline V gene. The V end was cut by 2 bases, the J end by 2 bases, with 7 bases between. This CDR3 contains 13 residues. The CDR3 sequence: CASSLDSNTEAFF. In DNA form, the CDR3 reads TGCGCCAGCAGCTTAGATAGTAACACTGAAGCTTTCTTT.

Of note for this clone: The identical CDR3 is also encoded by other nucleotide sequences in the sample. The V call is TRBV3-1 (or the pseudogene TRBV3-2), the J call TRBJ1-3; the match to TRBD1 covers 7 bases. This CDR3 contains 15 residues. Germline lookup yields CDR1 LGHDT and CDR2 YNNKEL (reference sequence). After removal of 1 base from V and 0 bases from J, the junction contained 0 bases not matched to a gene. CDR3 loop: CASSQAGGSGNTIYF. The DNA of the CDR3 is TGTGCCAGCAGCCAAGCAGGGGGCTCTGGAAACACCATATATTTT.

The chain joins TRBV12-5 to TRBJ1-2, with a tentative D call TRBD1 (6 bases). Trimming took off 6 bases at V and 8 bases at J, with 16 bases between the two ends. This CDR3 has 13 residues. Germline loops: CDR1 LGHNT, CDR2 FRNRAP. The chain's CDR3 is CASGPGDTGGYTF. The CDR3 region has the DNA TGTGCTAGTGGGCCCGGGGACACGGGCGGCTACACCTTC. The variable domain in full, completed from reference TRBV12-5 and TRBJ1-2, reads DARVTQTPRHKVTEMGQEVTMRCQPILGHNTVFWYRQTMMQGLELLAYFRNRAPLDDSGMPKDRFSAEMPDATLATLKIQPSEPRDSAVYFCASGPGDTGGYTFGSGTRLTVV.

The chain combines TRBV2 with TRBJ2-2; TRBD1 might be the D (5 bases). V shed 6 bases and J shed 8 bases, with 10 bases lying between them. This CDR3 has 12 residues. CDR1 and CDR2 from the germline V gene are SNHLY and FYNNEI. The CDR3 region has the DNA TGTGCCAGCAGGACAGTTCCTGGGGAGCTGTTTTTT. As protein: CASRTVPGELFF.

The V and J genes are TRBV6-4 and TRBJ2-1; the D is unclear. Trimming pared 1 base from V and 6 bases from J, leaving 4 bases between. The length of the CDR3 is 12 residues. Germline assignment: CDR1 MRHNA and CDR2 SNTAGT. The DNA for the CDR3 is TGTGCCAGCAGTGACTGGAGCAATGAGCAGTTCTTC. Amino acids: CASSDWSNEQFF.

V gene TRBV2 combines with J gene TRBJ2-1; D tentatively reads TRBD1 or TRBD2 (6 bases each). The CDR3 is 17 amino acids. In germline, CDR1 is SNHLY, CDR2 FYNNEI. Trimming pared 6 bases from V and 0 bases from J, leaving 18 bases between. Written as DNA, the CDR3 is TGTGCCAGCAGCGTCGGGGGCGGAAAGAGCTCCTACAATGAGCAGTTCTTC. Its protein product is CASSVGGGKSSYNEQFF.